This record covers a single T cell receptor (beta chain). The donors formed part of the roughly 120-subject validation cohort, distinct from the approximately 670-subject first cohort. These data belong to a study of cytomegalovirus exposure and HLA in healthy donors. CDR1 and CDR2 (germline): SGHVS, FQNEAQ. The CDR3 totals 17 residues. V lost 4 bases, J lost 0 bases, and 10 bases stayed unmatched. The method was immunoSEQ multiplex PCR; TCRdb's version includes in-frame clones alone and lacks a portion of them. This repertoire shows 200,000 to 250,000 clones, roughly 91% found once; its top ten account for roughly 2%.

The sequence was collected from a woman between 18 and 29 years old in good health and CMV-seropositive. J is TRBJ1-2 and V is TRBV7-8; 8 bases align to TRBD1. Sequences were obtained from PBMCs. CDR3 nucleotide sequence: TGTGCCAGCAGCTCACCAGGACAGGGTATTTCTAACTATGGCTACACCTTC. Amino acid sequence: CASSSPGQGISNYGYTF. Variable domain in full (rest from reference TRBV7-8 and TRBJ1-2): GAGVSQSPRYKVAKRGQDVALRCDPISGHVSLFWYQQALGQGPEFLTYFQNEAQLDKSGLPSDRFFAERPEGSVSTLKIQRTQQEDSAVYLCASSSPGQGISNYGYTFGSGTRLTVV.